This record concerns one T cell receptor beta chain sequence. Its antigen is undetermined. This sample also contains other DNA sequences that code for the same CDR3. These data originate in a study of shared clonotypes between healthy human individuals. Broader study findings: The naive CD4 repertoires of a few donors were compared, and around 5% of clonotypes were shared. Clonotype sharing among donors was expected to depend on sequencing depth.

Produced via immunoSEQ multiplex PCR; TCRdb's table is partial and in-frame only. This table has approximately 2,200,000 clones, just over 90% appearing once. CD8 cells regarded as naive lacked CD45RO, were positively chosen for CCR7, and omitted terminally differentiated effector memory CD45RA+ cells. The CDR3 is 15 amino acids. Looked up from germline, CDR1 is MNHEY and CDR2 is SMNVEV (reference sequence). Trimming left V 3 bases short and J 1 base short, with 9 bases between. The sequence derives from a man aged 18-30 years in good health. Some clones in this sample may be carry-over from other donors' samples. Specimen: naive CD8+ T cells from PBMCs. The chain links TRBV27 to TRBJ2-2; no definite D call. The CDR3 loop reads CASSLLARNTGELFF. The DNA for the CDR3 is TGTGCCAGCAGTTTGCTCGCCCGGAACACCGGGGAGCTGTTTTTT.